Presented here are 29 T cell receptor beta chains from one specimen sequenced in a study of cytomegalovirus exposure and HLA in healthy donors. Primers for the PCR totalled 60 Vbeta and 13 Jbeta. Libraries were prepared by immunoSEQ multiplex PCR; TCRdb keeps only in-frame clonotypes and omits some of them. The sample shows about 200,000 clones, less than 85% of them seen only once. The sample taken for sequencing was PBMCs. The source of these receptors is a man aged 18 to 30 in good health and CMV-seronegative.

The sample holds one count of this clone. The rearrangement joins TRBV6-5 to TRBJ1-1; D is perhaps TRBD1 (5 bases). Trimming shortened V by 2 bases and J by 11 bases, and 9 bases separated the two germline ends. Germline CDR1 MNHEY, CDR2 SVGAGI. The CDR3 is 11 amino acids. The CDR3 DNA is TGTGCCAGCAGTTACGTAGGGGTGGCTTTCTTT. Translating gives CASSYVGVAFF.

The chain has TRBV27 and TRBJ2-7; 8 nucleotides line up with TRBD1. V dropped 5 bases and J dropped 2; count of bases not matched to a gene: 11. The germline CDR1 and CDR2 sequences are MNHEY and SMNVEV (reference sequence). The CDR3 consists of 16 residues. DNA of the CDR3: TGTGCCAGCAGTCCCGTTTTGACAGGGGCGACCTACGAGCAGTACTTC. Amino acids: CASSPVLTGATYEQYF.

This clone appeared once. The junction and the germline gene differ at one end; a read error may be behind it. The genes are TRBV7-7 and TRBJ2-2; no reliable D call. The CDR3 runs 16 residues. Germline V gene data show CDR1 as SSHAT and CDR2 as FNYEAQ (reference sequence). The CDR3 spells CASSLSGQMNTGELFF. In DNA, the CDR3 is TGTGCTAGCAGCTTAAGTGGGCAGATGAACACCGGGGAGCTGTTTTTT.

This clone is a singleton in its sample. This rearrangement joins TRBV5-4 to TRBJ2-7; 7 bases agree with TRBD1. Looked up from germline, CDR1 is SGHNT and CDR2 is YYREEE (reference sequence). This CDR3 has 14 amino acids. With 0 bases clipped from V and 4 bases from J, the junction kept 4 bases outside the gene matches. CDR3 sequence: CASSLGDRDYEQYF. As DNA, the CDR3 is TGTGCCAGCAGCTTGGGAGACAGGGATTACGAGCAGTACTTC.

V gene TRBV6-1 combines with J gene TRBJ1-1; 8 bases match TRBD1. CDR1 is MNHNS, CDR2 SASEGT, per germline. V shed 6 bases, J shed 5 bases, and the junction held 8 bases outside the gene matches. CDR3 length equals 14 residues. The CDR3 loop reads CASRGQGAVTEAFF. The CDR3 DNA reads TGTGCCAGCAGGGGGCAGGGGGCCGTGACTGAAGCTTTCTTT.

This chain connects TRBV28 to TRBJ2-7, with TRBD2 as a possible D gene (5 bases). Germline V gene sequence: CDR1 MDHEN, CDR2 SYDVKM. Trimming stripped 6 bases from V and 4 bases from J, with 10 bases between. The CDR3 has 12 amino acids. The CDR3 sequence is CASSQGSYEQYF. CDR3 nucleotide sequence: TGTGCCAGCAGCCAAGGGAGTTACGAGCAGTACTTC.

This clone was recorded a few times. This sequence joins TRBV6-5 and TRBJ1-1; TRBD1 might be the D (5 bases). The CDR3 is 12 amino acids. V dropped 0 bases and J dropped 9 bases, with 8 bases sitting between them. Germline-derived CDR1 and CDR2 are MNHEY and SVGAGI. DNA for the CDR3: TGTGCCAGCAGTTACTCGAACAGGAAAGCTTTCTTT. Amino acids: CASSYSNRKAFF.

The gene calls are TRBV7-2 and TRBJ2-2; no reliable D call. Germline CDR1 reads SGHTA; CDR2 reads FQGNSA. This CDR3 spans 15 amino acids. V was trimmed by 1 base and J by 6 bases, leaving 12 bases between them. As DNA, the CDR3 is TGTGCCAGCAGCTTAGTTGTCAGGCAGTCCGGGGAGCTGTTTTTT. Amino acids: CASSLVVRQSGELFF.

A single count supports this clone. V usage is TRBV9 and J usage is TRBJ2-2, with 11 bases aligning to TRBD2. This CDR3 contains 16 residues. V gave up 4 bases and J gave up 4 bases; unmatched junction bases: 6. Germline V CDR1 and CDR2: SGDLS, YYNGEE. This CDR3 is CASSPRLAGITGELFF. In nucleotides, the CDR3 is TGTGCCAGCAGCCCCAGACTAGCGGGGATCACCGGGGAGCTGTTTTTT.

V usage is TRBV28 and J usage is TRBJ2-7, with D maybe TRBD2 (5 bases). CDR3 length: 12 residues. Trimming took off 5 bases at V and 3 bases at J, with 8 bases between the two ends. The germline CDR1 and CDR2 sequences are MDHEN and SYDVKM. The CDR3 DNA reads as TGTGCCAGCAGTAAACGGGACTACGAGCAGTACTTC. Its protein is CASSKRDYEQYF. The complete variable domain, with remaining parts taken from reference TRBV28 and TRBJ2-7, reads DVKVTQSSRYLVKRTGEKVFLECVQDMDHENMFWYRQDPGLGLRLIYFSYDVKMKEKGDIPEGYSVSREKKERFSLILESASTNQTSMYLCASSKRDYEQYFGPGTRLTVT.

The V gene is TRBV2, the J gene TRBJ1-2; D perhaps matches TRBD1 (6 bases). Germline-derived CDR1 and CDR2 are SNHLY and FYNNEI. Trimming pared 9 bases from V and 7 bases from J, leaving 9 bases between. There are 10 residues in the CDR3. CDR3 region: CARQGRGYTF. The CDR3 DNA reads as TGTGCCAGACAGGGACGTGGCTACACCTTC.

V and J are TRBV10-1 and TRBJ2-3, with TRBD2 as a possible D gene (6 bases). In germline, CDR1 is WNHNN, CDR2 SYGVQD (reference sequence). Trimming took 2 bases from V and 4 from J, leaving 13 bases between them. This CDR3 spans 15 amino acids. The CDR3 protein is CASSEKGGPPDTQYF. The CDR3 DNA sequence: TGCGCCAGCAGTGAGAAAGGAGGGCCACCAGATACGCAGTATTTT.

The chain employs TRBV7-9 and TRBJ2-5; D gene unclear. Trimming took 3 bases from V and 6 from J, leaving 14 bases between them. CDR1 and CDR2 from the germline V gene are SEHNR and FQNEAQ (reference sequence). The CDR3 consists of 14 residues. The CDR3 protein is CASSFLVERQTQYF. The CDR3 DNA reads TGTGCCAGCAGCTTCTTAGTTGAGCGTCAGACCCAGTACTTC.

This clone was detected only once. The genes are TRBV5-1 and TRBJ2-5; 10 bases match TRBD1. The J call may be mistaken, given a closer DNA end match to TRBJ2-7. Germline V gene data show CDR1 as SGHRS and CDR2 as YFSETQ. CDR3 size: 14 residues. CDR3 amino acids: CASGLGQGLDEQYF. The DNA of the CDR3 is TGCGCCAGCGGGTTGGGACAGGGGCTGGACGAGCAGTACTTC.

The rearrangement joins TRBV6-1 to TRBJ2-7; 7 nucleotides align to TRBD1. CDR1 is MNHNS, CDR2 SASEGT, per germline. The V segment lost 6 bases and the J segment 0 bases; nucleotides outside the gene matches: 8. The CDR3 is 15 amino acids. CDR3 DNA: TGTGCCAGCAGAGACGGGACAGTGAACTCCTACGAGCAGTACTTC. This codes for CASRDGTVNSYEQYF.

This clone occurred once. The rearrangement uses TRBV7-3 and TRBJ1-1; D unclear. Trimming took off 5 bases at V and 3 bases at J, with 19 bases between the two ends. Germline CDR1 reads SGHTA; CDR2 reads FQGTGA. The CDR3 totals 16 residues. CDR3 bases: TGTGCCAGCAGCCGCGGCAGTATGACCCCGGACACTGAAGCTTTCTTT. Its translation: CASSRGSMTPDTEAFF.

The chain is built from TRBV5-1 and TRBJ2-1; D perhaps matches TRBD1 (5 bases). V lost 0 bases and J 4 bases, leaving 8 bases between the germline ends. The CDR3 loop spans 14 amino acids. Germline CDR1 is SGHRS and CDR2 is YFSETQ. CDR3 loop: CASSLEGVYNEQFF. The CDR3 region has the DNA TGCGCCAGCAGCTTGGAAGGGGTGTACAATGAGCAGTTCTTC.

This chain uses TRBV4-1 with TRBJ2-7; TRBD1 matches at 8 bases. V was clipped by 1 base and J by 3 bases; unmatched bases: 5. There are 15 residues in the CDR3. Germline V gene data show CDR1 as MGHRA and CDR2 as YSYEKL. CDR3 nucleotides: TGCGCCAGCAGCCAAGTCGGGACAGGCCACTACGAGCAGTACTTC. Translation: CASSQVGTGHYEQYF.

The J gene is TRBJ1-2, the V gene TRBV19; TRBD1 might be the D (5 bases). V was trimmed by 7 bases and J by 8 bases, leaving 17 bases between them. The CDR3 loop spans 13 amino acids. Per germline, CDR1 LNHDA and CDR2 SQIVND (reference sequence). The CDR3 reads CASTTWGRRGYTF. The CDR3 DNA is TGTGCCAGTACCACCTGGGGCCGTCGGGGCTACACCTTC. Drawing the rest from reference TRBV19 and TRBJ1-2, the complete variable domain is DGGITQSPKYLFRKEGQNVTLSCEQNLNHDAMYWYRQDPGQGLRLIYYSQIVNDFQKGDIAEGYSVSREKKESFPLTVTSAQKNPTAFYLCASTTWGRRGYTFGSGTRLTVV.

The CDR3 sequence: CASSPRDRAGANVLTF. CDR3 coding DNA: TGTGCCAGCAGTCCCAGGGACAGGGCTGGGGCCAACGTCCTGACTTTC. The V gene is TRBV28, the J gene TRBJ2-6, with 9 positions matching TRBD1. Trimming at V came to 5 bases and at J to 2 bases, leaving 4 bases not matched to a gene. The CDR3 loop spans 16 amino acids. Germline values: CDR1 MDHEN, CDR2 SYDVKM.

This clone was seen just once. The chain combines TRBV30 with TRBJ2-7; D remains unclear. V was shortened by 0 bases and J by 4 bases, with 10 bases between the two germline ends. In germline, CDR1 is GTSNPN, CDR2 SVGIG (reference sequence). This CDR3 is built from 13 residues. CDR3 nucleotides: TGTGCCTGGAGTGTGTCTCAGGATTACGAGCAGTACTTC. Translating gives CAWSVSQDYEQYF.

The rearrangement uses TRBV30 and TRBJ2-5; the D gene is possibly TRBD1 (6 bases). This CDR3 region has 15 residues. The germline CDR1 and CDR2 sequences are GTSNPN and SVGIG (reference sequence). V dropped 0 bases and J dropped 7 bases, with 18 bases sitting between them. The CDR3: CAWSVGGQGFATQYF. In DNA, the CDR3 is TGTGCCTGGAGTGTTGGTGGTCAGGGGTTTGCGACCCAGTACTTC.

The V and J genes are TRBV28 and TRBJ1-2, with a possible D match to TRBD1 (6 bases). V dropped 9 bases and J dropped 3 bases, with 20 bases sitting between them. This CDR3 comprises 15 residues. Germline V gene data show CDR1 as MDHEN and CDR2 as SYDVKM. The CDR3 DNA reads TGTGCCAGGCCACGAACAACAGGGATAGACTATGGCTACACCTTC. This translates into CARPRTTGIDYGYTF.

This clone was counted only a few times. The CDR3 protein is CAWSIPDRTSYEQYF. In DNA form, the CDR3 reads TGTGCCTGGAGTATCCCGGACAGAACCTCCTACGAGCAGTACTTC. This chain joins TRBV30 and TRBJ2-7; D is perhaps TRBD1 (6 bases). The CDR3 is made up of 15 amino acids. Germline V gives CDR1 GTSNPN, CDR2 SVGIG (reference sequence). V lost 2 bases and J lost 0, with 14 bases in between.

The chain has TRBV6-5 and TRBJ1-1, with unresolved D. The CDR3 covers 15 residues. V was clipped by 5 bases and J by 1 base, with 14 bases between them. The germline V gene has CDR1 MNHEY and CDR2 SVGAGI. The CDR3 reads CASSLHLPGNTEAFF. DNA of the CDR3: TGTGCCAGCAGTCTTCACCTCCCGGGGAACACTGAAGCTTTCTTT.

This clone was seen only once. This chain uses TRBV29-1 with TRBJ2-5; possibly TRBD1 for D (5 bases). This CDR3 region has 13 residues. The V and J ends lost 7 bases and 10 bases respectively, with 22 bases between them. The germline V gene has CDR1 SQVTM and CDR2 ANQGSEA. The CDR3 DNA is TGCAGCGCCGGAACAGGCCGGATTCGTGACCAGTACTTC. The encoded protein is CSAGTGRIRDQYF.

V and J are TRBV6-5 and TRBJ2-1; no definite D call. Germline CDR1 reads MNHEY; CDR2 reads SVGAGI. Trimming took 7 bases from V and 2 from J, leaving 9 bases between them. There are 13 residues in the CDR3. For the CDR3, the DNA is TGTGCCAGCAAGCGCGGTACCTACAATGAGCAGTTCTTC. Protein product: CASKRGTYNEQFF.

This clone was seen only once. The chain joins TRBV2 to TRBJ2-1; TRBD2 matches at 8 bases. The V gene end was trimmed by 6 bases and the J gene end by 6 bases; junction bases not matched to a gene: 10. The CDR3 covers 15 residues. Germline lookup yields CDR1 SNHLY and CDR2 FYNNEI. As DNA, the CDR3 is TGTGCCAGCAGCTATCCGGGACTAGTATCCAATGAGCAGTTCTTC. It specifies CASSYPGLVSNEQFF.

The chain is built from TRBV10-1 and TRBJ2-1, with TRBD2 as a possible D gene (5 bases). The V and J ends lost 7 bases and 10 bases respectively, with 17 bases between them. Germline V gives CDR1 WNHNN, CDR2 SYGVQD (reference sequence). This CDR3 is 13 amino acids long. The CDR3 sequence: CASTGSGRREQFF. The CDR3 nucleotides are TGCGCCAGCACGGGGTCAGGACGGAGGGAGCAGTTCTTC.